A selection of T cell receptor beta chains follows, all from one sample in a study of T cell responses to AZD1222 COVID-19 vaccine. Sequencing used immunoSEQ multiplex PCR; TCRdb keeps in-frame clones, though not all of them. The sample holds about 140,000 clones, about 90% seen once. The sequences come from peripheral blood, collected 28 days after the second AZD1222 dose. Receptors were obtained from an adult who received the AZD1222 COVID-19 vaccine. CDR3s include the opening cysteine and the closing phenylalanine or tryptophan. Fields, in order: clone size, J gene, V gene, CDR3 protein. For some rows the clone size is stated as once, few or many, or as a class when expanded; others skip it.

once | TRBJ2-5 | TRBV10-3 | CAISEGNQETQYF
. | TRBJ2-5 | TRBV27 | CASSLRGASETQYF
once | TRBJ2-2 | TRBV5-1 | CASSVSLSGTGELFF
. | TRBJ2-3 | TRBV29-1 | CSSTAGSGGTDTQYF
. | TRBJ1-5 | TRBV5-8 | CASSLESGYGQPQHF
. | TRBJ2-5 | TRBV7-2 | CASSLAGAQETQYF
. | TRBJ2-1 | TRBV5-1 | CASSLRKAYNEQFF
. | TRBJ1-5 | TRBV30 | CAWSGGGVRPQHF
. | TRBJ2-2 | TRBV27 | CASSLLGAPQNTGELFF
. | TRBJ2-1 | TRBV6-5 | CASSRTDTYNEQFF
. | TRBJ2-7 | TRBV6-2/TRBV6-3 | CASSHEGGGYEQYF
. | TRBJ1-5 | TRBV12-5 | CASGLGSNQPQHF
. | TRBJ1-5 | TRBV28 | CASSSGDRDGQPQHF
. | TRBJ1-5 | TRBV12-3/TRBV12-4 | CASSLPGDQPQHF
. | TRBJ1-5 | TRBV30 | CAWKKGTGDQPQHF
. | TRBJ2-1 | TRBV27 | CASSSLGDTYNEQFF
. | TRBJ2-3 | TRBV3-1/TRBV3-2 | CASSQEDPGFPTDTQYF
. | TRBJ1-1 | TRBV19 | CASSILQDTEAFF
. | TRBJ1-2 | TRBV15 | CATSRDQGAQGYTF
. | TRBJ1-2 | TRBV29-1 | CSVEDRGRAYGYTF
. | TRBJ1-2 | TRBV11-2 | CASSLEGDYGYTF
few | TRBJ1-1 | TRBV30 | CAWDPAGGTEAFF
. | TRBJ1-2 | TRBV28 | CASSLGGGEGYGYTF
once | TRBJ1-4 | TRBV7-2 | CASSFRTGNEKLFF
. | TRBJ2-2 | TRBV7-2 | CASSSQGFLTGGELFF
. | TRBJ1-3 | TRBV7-9 | CASSIRSSSGNTIYF
. | TRBJ1-2 | TRBV19 | CASSIIERNGYTF
once | TRBJ1-1 | TRBV29-1 | CSATQRLDTEAFF
. | TRBJ2-7 | TRBV28 | CASRRLGQNTHPRLYEQYF
. | TRBJ2-2 | TRBV6-2/TRBV6-3 | CASRPPPGGPNTGELFF
. | TRBJ1-2 | TRBV30 | CARSPGVLGYGYTF
. | TRBJ1-5 | TRBV19 | CASKGQGASEPQHF